The source of this T cell receptor (beta chain) is a study of cytomegalovirus exposure and HLA in healthy donors. PCR used 60 Vbeta primers and 13 Jbeta primers. Data came from immunoSEQ multiplex PCR; TCRdb stores just in-frame clones and leaves some out. The data contain approximately 130,000 clones, around 78% of them singletons. CDR1 and CDR2 (germline): SNHLY, FYNNEI. There are 14 residues in the CDR3. The V and J ends lost 6 bases and 0 bases respectively, with 11 bases between them. The sample consisted of PBMCs. This chain links TRBV2 with TRBJ1-2; no reliable D call. The TCR sequence derives from a woman in her forties or fifties in good health and CMV-seronegative. DNA for the CDR3: TGTGCCAGCAGCCCCCGGCGGACTAACTATGGCTACACCTTC. This translates into CASSPRRTNYGYTF.